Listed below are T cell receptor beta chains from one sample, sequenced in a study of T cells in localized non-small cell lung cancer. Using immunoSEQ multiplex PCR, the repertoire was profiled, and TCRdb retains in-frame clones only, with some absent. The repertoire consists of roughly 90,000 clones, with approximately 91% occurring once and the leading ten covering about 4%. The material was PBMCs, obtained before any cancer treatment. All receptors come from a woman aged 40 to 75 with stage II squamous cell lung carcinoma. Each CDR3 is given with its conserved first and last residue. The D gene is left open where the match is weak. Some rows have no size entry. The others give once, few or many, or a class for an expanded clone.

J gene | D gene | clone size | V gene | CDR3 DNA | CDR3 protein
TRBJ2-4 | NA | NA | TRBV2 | TGTGCCAGCAGCCGCAAAACAGCCAAAAACATTCAGTACTTC | CASSRKTAKNIQYF
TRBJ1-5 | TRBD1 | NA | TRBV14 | TGTGCCAGCAGCCCCACCGGACAGGGGGCTCAGCCCCAGCATTTT | CASSPTGQGAQPQHF
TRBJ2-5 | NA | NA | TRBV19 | TGTGCCAGTAAACGGGGGAAACAAGAGACCCAGTACTTC | CASKRGKQETQYF
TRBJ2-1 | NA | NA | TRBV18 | TGTGCCAGCTCACAGGGCAATGAGCAGTTCTTC | CASSQGNEQFF
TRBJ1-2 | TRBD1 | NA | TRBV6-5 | TGTGCCAGCAGTTACGACAGGGGAGTTAAATATGGCTACACCTTC | CASSYDRGVKYGYTF
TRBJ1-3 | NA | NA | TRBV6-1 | TGTGCCAGCGTGGTGGGGGTTGGAAACACCATATATTTT | CASVVGVGNTIYF
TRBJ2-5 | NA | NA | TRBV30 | TGTGCCTGGAGTATCGAGGACTCGAAAGAGACCCAGTACTTC | CAWSIEDSKETQYF
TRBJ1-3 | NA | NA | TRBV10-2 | TGCGCCAGCAGTGTCGGCAGACAAAGCTCTGGAAACACCATATATTTT | CASSVGRQSSGNTIYF
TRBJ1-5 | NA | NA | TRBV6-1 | TGTGCCAGCAGTGAAAACGGCCCAAATCAGCCCCAGCATTTT | CASSENGPNQPQHF
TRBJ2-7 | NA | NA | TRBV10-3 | TGTGCCATCAGTGATAGGAGACGCTCTAGGGAGCAGTACTTC | CAISDRRRSREQYF
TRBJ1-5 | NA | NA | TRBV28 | TGTGCCAGCAGTTTACGCGGGGGCGGTTATGGCAATCAGCCCCAGCATTTT | CASSLRGGGYGNQPQHF
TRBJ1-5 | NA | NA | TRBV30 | TGTGCCTGGAGTGTACAAGGGGGCAATCAGCCCCAGCATTTT | CAWSVQGGNQPQHF
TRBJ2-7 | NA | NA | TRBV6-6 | TGTGCCAGCAGTTACGCCTCCTCCGCCTACGAGCAGTACTTC | CASSYASSAYEQYF
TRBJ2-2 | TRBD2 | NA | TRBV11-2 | TGTGCCAGCAGCCCTATAGGGGAGGGAGGCGCCGGGGAGCTGTTTTTT | CASSPIGEGGAGELFF
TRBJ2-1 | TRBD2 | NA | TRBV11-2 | TGTGCCAGCAGCTTAGATCGTGGGAGGGGTAATGAGCAGTTCTTC | CASSLDRGRGNEQFF
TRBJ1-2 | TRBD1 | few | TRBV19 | TGTGCCAGTAGTCCGGACAGGAGCTATGGCTACACCTTC | CASSPDRSYGYTF
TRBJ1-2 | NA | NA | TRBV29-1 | TGCAGCGTTGGAGACTCCCTTGGTGGGGCGAGTGGCTACACCTTC | CSVGDSLGGASGYTF
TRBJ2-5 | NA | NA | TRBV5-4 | TGTGCCAGCAGCCTCGGGGCCCCCGGCCAAGAGACCCAGTACTTC | CASSLGAPGQETQYF
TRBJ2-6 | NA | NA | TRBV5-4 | TGTGCCAGCAGCTTGGGATGGGACCCTATTCACTCTGGGGCCAACGTCCTGACTTTC | CASSLGWDPIHSGANVLTF
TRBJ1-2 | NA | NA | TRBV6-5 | TGTGCCAGCAGTCGGACGGAGAACTATGGCTACACCTTC | CASSRTENYGYTF
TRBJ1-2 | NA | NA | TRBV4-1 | TGCGCCAGCAGCCAAGATGGGGAAAGATTGGTCCCGACTGGGTATGGCTACACCTTC | CASSQDGERLVPTGYGYTF
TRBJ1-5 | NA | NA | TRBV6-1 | TGTGCCAGCATCAGGGATAACTTTCAGCCCCAGCATTTT | CASIRDNFQPQHF
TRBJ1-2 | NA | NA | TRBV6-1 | TGTGCCAGCAGCGTAGCATCCACGGGGGACTATGGCTACACCTTC | CASSVASTGDYGYTF
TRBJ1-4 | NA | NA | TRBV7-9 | TGTGCCAGCAGCTTACGGGTTGATGAAAAACTGTTTTTT | CASSLRVDEKLFF
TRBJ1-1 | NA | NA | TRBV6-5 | TGTGCCAGCAGACCCGCGGGGCGGGAGGAAACTGAAGCTTTCTTT | CASRPAGREETEAFF
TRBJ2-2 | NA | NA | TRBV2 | TGTGCCAGCAGAGACGACCTGAGGGGAGCCGGGGAGCTGTTTTTT | CASRDDLRGAGELFF
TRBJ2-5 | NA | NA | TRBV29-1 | TGCAGCGCCGGGGGCCCTAAGGAGCAGTACTTC | CSAGGPKEQYF
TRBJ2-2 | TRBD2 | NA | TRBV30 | TGTGCCTGGAGTTCCCTAGCGGGAGGGCTGGGCACCGGGGAGCTGTTTTTT | CAWSSLAGGLGTGELFF
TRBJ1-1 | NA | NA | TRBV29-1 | TGCAGCGTTCGGTCCCCGGGACGTTCGAACACTGAAGCTTTCTTT | CSVRSPGRSNTEAFF
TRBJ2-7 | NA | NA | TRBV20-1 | TGCAGTGCCAGGGGAGGCTACGAGCAGTACTTC | CSARGGYEQYF